Listed below are T cell receptor beta chains from one sample, sequenced in a study of blood T cells in healthy people across ages. Each CDR3 protein is one row after TCRdb ran MiXCR on the 5' RACE reads. Among fewer than 950,000 distinct CDR3 sequences, less than 70% were seen once, and the ten largest hold about 42%. Material: blood. These receptors were taken from a man older than 75 in good health. CDR3s include the opening cysteine and the closing phenylalanine or tryptophan. Fields, in order: J gene, V gene, clone size, D gene, CDR3 protein, CDR3 DNA. The D gene is left open where the match is weak. Only some rows state a clone size, as once, few, many or a class for expanded clones.

j_gene: TRBJ1-2
v_gene: TRBV10-3
abundance: -
d_gene: -
CDR3aa: CAISERGDGYTF
CDR3nt: TGTGCCATCAGTGAAAGAGGGGATGGCTACACCTTC

j_gene: TRBJ2-7
v_gene: TRBV12-3/TRBV12-4
abundance: -
d_gene: TRBD2
CDR3aa: CASSPRRTSVLYEQYF
CDR3nt: TGTGCCAGCAGTCCAAGGAGGACTAGCGTCCTCTACGAGCAGTACTTC

j_gene: TRBJ2-1
v_gene: TRBV12-3/TRBV12-4
abundance: -
d_gene: -
CDR3aa: CASSPGAPNEQFF
CDR3nt: TGTGCCAGCAGTCCCGGGGCCCCAAATGAGCAGTTCTTC

j_gene: TRBJ2-7
v_gene: TRBV5-1
abundance: few
d_gene: -
CDR3aa: CASSSDGGLPYEQYF
CDR3nt: TGCGCCAGCAGCTCGGATGGCGGACTTCCCTACGAGCAGTACTTC

j_gene: TRBJ2-7
v_gene: TRBV9
abundance: -
d_gene: TRBD2
CDR3aa: CASSVDPSGRRDEQYF
CDR3nt: TGTGCCAGCAGCGTGGATCCTAGCGGGAGGAGGGACGAGCAGTACTTC

j_gene: TRBJ2-7
v_gene: TRBV6-2/TRBV6-3
abundance: few
d_gene: -
CDR3aa: CASSYQGVYEQYF
CDR3nt: TGTGCCAGCAGTTATCAGGGCGTCTACGAGCAGTACTTC

j_gene: TRBJ1-2
v_gene: TRBV3-1
abundance: -
d_gene: TRBD1
CDR3aa: CASSQLETGGGYTF
CDR3nt: TGTGCCAGCAGCCAACTAGAGACAGGGGGCGGCTACACCTTC

j_gene: TRBJ1-6
v_gene: TRBV7-6
abundance: many
d_gene: -
CDR3aa: CASSLQPADNSPLHF
CDR3nt: TGTGCCAGCAGCTTGCAGCCGGCCGATAATTCACCCCTCCACTTT

j_gene: TRBJ2-5
v_gene: TRBV12-3/TRBV12-4
abundance: -
d_gene: TRBD1
CDR3aa: CASSFRTGGPEGETQYF
CDR3nt: TGTGCCAGCAGTTTCCGGACAGGGGGCCCAGAAGGGGAGACCCAGTACTTC

j_gene: TRBJ1-4
v_gene: TRBV6-6
abundance: -
d_gene: -
CDR3aa: CASSSPQGLNEKLFF
CDR3nt: TGTGCCAGCAGTTCCCCACAGGGACTTAATGAAAAACTGTTTTTT

j_gene: TRBJ2-7
v_gene: TRBV28
abundance: few
d_gene: -
CDR3aa: CASSFPRGGRYEQYF
CDR3nt: TGTGCCAGCAGTTTTCCCCGAGGAGGCAGATACGAGCAGTACTTC

j_gene: TRBJ2-1
v_gene: TRBV29-1
abundance: -
d_gene: TRBD2
CDR3aa: CGKSGLDRNEQFF
CDR3nt: TGCGGCAAGAGCGGACTAGATAGGAATGAGCAGTTCTTC

j_gene: TRBJ2-5
v_gene: TRBV25-1
abundance: few
d_gene: -
CDR3aa: CASSELETQYF
CDR3nt: TGTGCCAGCAGTGAATTGGAGACCCAGTACTTC

j_gene: TRBJ2-3
v_gene: TRBV7-2
abundance: -
d_gene: TRBD1
CDR3aa: CASSFSGTGARDTQYF
CDR3nt: TGTGCCAGCAGCTTCTCCGGGACAGGGGCGAGAGATACGCAGTATTTT

j_gene: TRBJ2-7
v_gene: TRBV7-2
abundance: once
d_gene: -
CDR3aa: CASSPEASTPYEQYF
CDR3nt: TGTGCCAGCAGCCCCGAGGCATCTACTCCCTACGAGCAGTACTTC

j_gene: TRBJ2-3
v_gene: TRBV7-2
abundance: -
d_gene: -
CDR3aa: CASSASDLPTDTQYF
CDR3nt: TGTGCCAGCAGCGCGTCGGATTTACCCACAGATACGCAGTATTTT

j_gene: TRBJ2-7
v_gene: TRBV10-3
abundance: -
d_gene: -
CDR3aa: CAISETGASSYNEQYF
CDR3nt: TGTGCCATCAGTGAGACAGGTGCCAGCTCCTACAACGAGCAGTACTTC

j_gene: TRBJ2-7
v_gene: TRBV11-2
abundance: -
d_gene: TRBD1
CDR3aa: CASSLTQPRTGGEQYF
CDR3nt: TGTGCCAGCAGCTTAACCCAACCCCGGACAGGGGGGGAGCAGTACTTC

j_gene: TRBJ2-7
v_gene: TRBV25-1
abundance: few
d_gene: -
CDR3aa: CASSEGAGTLYF
CDR3nt: TGTGCCAGCAGTGAAGGGGCCGGGACGCTGTACTTC

j_gene: TRBJ2-2
v_gene: TRBV28
abundance: few
d_gene: -
CDR3aa: CASSLTGEPGELFF
CDR3nt: TGTGCCAGCAGTTTAACGGGGGAGCCCGGGGAGCTGTTTTTT

j_gene: TRBJ2-5
v_gene: TRBV29-1
abundance: once
d_gene: TRBD1
CDR3aa: CSVQGVWETQYF
CDR3nt: TGCAGCGTTCAGGGGGTGTGGGAGACCCAGTACTTC

j_gene: TRBJ2-1
v_gene: TRBV15
abundance: -
d_gene: TRBD2
CDR3aa: CATSSTGTSRNEQFF
CDR3nt: TGTGCCACCAGCAGCACCGGGACTAGTCGGAATGAGCAGTTCTTC

j_gene: TRBJ1-1
v_gene: TRBV25-1
abundance: -
d_gene: -
CDR3aa: CASRHYFEAFF
CDR3nt: TGTGCCAGCAGACATTATTTTGAAGCTTTCTTT

j_gene: TRBJ2-5
v_gene: TRBV6-5
abundance: -
d_gene: TRBD1
CDR3aa: CASRTGGQETQYF
CDR3nt: TGTGCCAGCCGTACAGGGGGGCAGGAGACCCAGTACTTC

j_gene: TRBJ2-3
v_gene: TRBV4-1
abundance: -
d_gene: -
CDR3aa: CASSQEARARDAYF
CDR3nt: TGCGCCAGCAGCCAAGAGGCTAGAGCCAGAGACGCGTATTTT

j_gene: TRBJ1-1
v_gene: TRBV29-1
abundance: -
d_gene: -
CDR3aa: CSVEVGVGTEAFF
CDR3nt: TGCAGCGTTGAGGTAGGGGTGGGCACTGAAGCTTTCTTT

j_gene: TRBJ2-5
v_gene: TRBV24-1
abundance: -
d_gene: -
CDR3aa: CATSDKDGRGSHRETQYF
CDR3nt: TGTGCCACCAGTGACAAAGACGGGCGGGGTAGCCACCGGGAGACCCAGTACTTC

j_gene: TRBJ1-2
v_gene: TRBV20-1
abundance: -
d_gene: -
CDR3aa: CSARTSRGCTF
CDR3nt: TGCAGTGCGCGGACCTCCCGGGGCTGCACCTTC

j_gene: TRBJ2-5
v_gene: TRBV12-3/TRBV12-4
abundance: -
d_gene: TRBD2
CDR3aa: CASSFGSGRPQETQYF
CDR3nt: TGTGCCAGCAGTTTTGGGAGCGGGAGGCCCCAAGAGACCCAGTACTTC

j_gene: TRBJ1-2
v_gene: TRBV6-6
abundance: few
d_gene: -
CDR3aa: CASSYSGTPANYGYTF
CDR3nt: TGTGCCAGCAGTTACTCAGGGACCCCAGCTAACTATGGCTACACCTTC

j_gene: TRBJ2-5
v_gene: TRBV5-1
abundance: -
d_gene: -
CDR3aa: CASSLEGRAGKETQYF
CDR3nt: TGCGCCAGCAGCTTGGAGGGGCGCGCAGGAAAAGAGACCCAGTACTTC

j_gene: TRBJ2-7
v_gene: TRBV7-2
abundance: -
d_gene: -
CDR3aa: CASSPGHLSYEQYF
CDR3nt: TGTGCCAGCAGCCCCGGACACCTCTCCTACGAGCAGTACTTC

j_gene: TRBJ2-1
v_gene: TRBV12-3/TRBV12-4
abundance: -
d_gene: -
CDR3aa: CASKGRGAWNEQFF
CDR3nt: TGTGCCAGCAAAGGGAGAGGGGCCTGGAATGAGCAGTTCTTC

j_gene: TRBJ1-2
v_gene: TRBV10-3
abundance: -
d_gene: -
CDR3aa: CAISEAGQGNYGYTF
CDR3nt: TGTGCCATCAGTGAGGCGGGGCAGGGGAACTATGGCTACACCTTC

j_gene: TRBJ2-7
v_gene: TRBV13
abundance: -
d_gene: -
CDR3aa: CASSYRREGIWNEQYF
CDR3nt: TGTGCCAGCAGCTACCGTCGAGAGGGGATTTGGAATGAGCAGTACTTC

j_gene: TRBJ2-1
v_gene: TRBV5-1
abundance: -
d_gene: TRBD2
CDR3aa: CASSADPGLAGEQFF
CDR3nt: TGCGCCAGCAGCGCCGACCCGGGACTAGCTGGTGAGCAGTTCTTC

j_gene: TRBJ2-1
v_gene: TRBV9
abundance: few
d_gene: TRBD2
CDR3aa: CASSISGSQYNEQFF
CDR3nt: TGTGCCAGCAGCATCAGCGGGAGTCAGTACAATGAGCAGTTCTTC